This T cell receptor (beta chain) appears in the sequencing data of a study of cytomegalovirus exposure and HLA in healthy donors. Study results and limitations: The study listed 150 to 200 cytomegalovirus-associated TCR beta chains. Most TCR sequences proved rare, with some public TCRs found in many donors.

Using immunoSEQ multiplex PCR, the repertoire was profiled, and TCRdb retains in-frame clones only, with some absent. Among 150,000 to 200,000 clones, more than 70% were seen once, and the ten largest hold roughly 1.5%. Germline assignment: CDR1 LNHNV and CDR2 YYDKDF (reference sequence). Trimming stripped 4 bases from V and 0 bases from J, with 9 bases between. This CDR3 region has 15 residues. Comment on this clone: What it recognizes is unknown.

Source material: PBMCs. The rearrangement uses TRBV15 and TRBJ2-2, with unresolved D. The sequence was collected from a young woman in good health and CMV-seronegative. The CDR3 nucleotides read TGTGCCACCAGCATTGGAGTTACGAACACCGGGGAGCTGTTTTTT. This gives the protein CATSIGVTNTGELFF.